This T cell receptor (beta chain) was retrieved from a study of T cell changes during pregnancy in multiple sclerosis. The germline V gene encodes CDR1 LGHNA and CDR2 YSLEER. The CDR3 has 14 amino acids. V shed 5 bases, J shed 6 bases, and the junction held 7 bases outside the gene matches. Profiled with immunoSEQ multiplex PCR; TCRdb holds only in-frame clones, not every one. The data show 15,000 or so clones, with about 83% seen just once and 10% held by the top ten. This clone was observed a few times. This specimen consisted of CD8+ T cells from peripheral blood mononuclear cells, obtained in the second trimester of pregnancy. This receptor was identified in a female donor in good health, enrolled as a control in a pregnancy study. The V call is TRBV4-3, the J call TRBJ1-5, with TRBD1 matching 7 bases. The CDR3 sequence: CASSDRQGGQPQHF. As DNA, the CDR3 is TGCGCCAGCAGCGACCGACAGGGTGGTCAGCCCCAGCATTTT.